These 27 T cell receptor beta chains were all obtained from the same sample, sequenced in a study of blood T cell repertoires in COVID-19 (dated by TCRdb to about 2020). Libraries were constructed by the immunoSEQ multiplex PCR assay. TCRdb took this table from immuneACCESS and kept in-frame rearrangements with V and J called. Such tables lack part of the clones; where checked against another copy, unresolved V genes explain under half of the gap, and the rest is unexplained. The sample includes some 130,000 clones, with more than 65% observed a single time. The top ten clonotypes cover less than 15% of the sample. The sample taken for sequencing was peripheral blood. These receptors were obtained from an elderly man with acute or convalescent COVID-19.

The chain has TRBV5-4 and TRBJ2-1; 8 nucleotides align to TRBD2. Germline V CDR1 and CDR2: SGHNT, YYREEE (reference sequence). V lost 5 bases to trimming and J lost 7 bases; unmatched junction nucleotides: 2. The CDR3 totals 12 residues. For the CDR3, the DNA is TGTGCCAGCAGATCGGGGGGGAATGAGCAGTTCTTC. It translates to CASRSGGNEQFF.

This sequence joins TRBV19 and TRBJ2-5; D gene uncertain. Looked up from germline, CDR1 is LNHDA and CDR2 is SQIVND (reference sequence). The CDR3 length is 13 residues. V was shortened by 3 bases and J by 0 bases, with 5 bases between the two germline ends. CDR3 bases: TGTGCCAGTAGTATTCTAGACCAAGAGACCCAGTACTTC. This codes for CASSILDQETQYF.

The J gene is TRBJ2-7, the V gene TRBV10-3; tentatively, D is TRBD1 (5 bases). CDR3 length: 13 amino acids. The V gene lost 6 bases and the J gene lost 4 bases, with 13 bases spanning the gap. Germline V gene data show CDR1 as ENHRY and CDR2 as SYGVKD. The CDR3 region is CAISPDNAYEQYF. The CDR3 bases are TGTGCCATCAGCCCGGACAACGCGTACGAGCAGTACTTC.

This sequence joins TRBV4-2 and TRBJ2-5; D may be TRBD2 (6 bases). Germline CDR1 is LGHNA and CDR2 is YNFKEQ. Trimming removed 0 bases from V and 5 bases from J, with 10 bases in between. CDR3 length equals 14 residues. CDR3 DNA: TGTGCCAGCAGCCAAGATGCGGGGTACGAGACCCAGTACTTC. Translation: CASSQDAGYETQYF.

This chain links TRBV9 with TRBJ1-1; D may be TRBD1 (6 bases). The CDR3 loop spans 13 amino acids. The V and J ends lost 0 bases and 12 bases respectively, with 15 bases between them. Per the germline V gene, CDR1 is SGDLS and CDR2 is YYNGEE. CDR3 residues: CASSVGQEGVTFF. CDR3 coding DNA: TGTGCCAGCAGCGTAGGACAAGAGGGGGTGACTTTCTTT.

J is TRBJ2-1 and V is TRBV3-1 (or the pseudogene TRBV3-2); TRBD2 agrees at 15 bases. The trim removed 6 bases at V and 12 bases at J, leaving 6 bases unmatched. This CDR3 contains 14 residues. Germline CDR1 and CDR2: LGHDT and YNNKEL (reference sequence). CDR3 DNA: TGTGCCAGCAGTCGGACTAGCGGGGGGGGTAGGCAGTTCTTC. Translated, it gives CASSRTSGGGRQFF.

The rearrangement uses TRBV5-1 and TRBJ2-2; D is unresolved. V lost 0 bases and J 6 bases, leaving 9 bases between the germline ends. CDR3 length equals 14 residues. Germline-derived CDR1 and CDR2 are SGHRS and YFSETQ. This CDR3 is CASSLDPGAGELFF. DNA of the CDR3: TGCGCCAGCAGCTTGGATCCTGGAGCCGGGGAGCTGTTTTTT.

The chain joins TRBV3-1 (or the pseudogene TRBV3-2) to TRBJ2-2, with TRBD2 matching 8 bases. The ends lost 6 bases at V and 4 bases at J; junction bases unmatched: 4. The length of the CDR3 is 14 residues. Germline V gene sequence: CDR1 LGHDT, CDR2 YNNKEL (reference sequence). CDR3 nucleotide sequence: TGTGCCAGCAGGGACCTAGCGGGCACCGGGGAGCTGTTTTTT. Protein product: CASRDLAGTGELFF.

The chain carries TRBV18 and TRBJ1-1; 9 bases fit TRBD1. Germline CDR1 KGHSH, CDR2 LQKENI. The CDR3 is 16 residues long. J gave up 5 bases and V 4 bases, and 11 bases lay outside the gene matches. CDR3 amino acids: CASSLPPGQGTTEAFF. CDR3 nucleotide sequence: TGTGCCAGCTCACTCCCCCCGGGACAGGGAACAACTGAAGCTTTCTTT. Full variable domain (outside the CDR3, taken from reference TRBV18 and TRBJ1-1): NAGVMQNPRHLVRRRGQEARLRCSPMKGHSHVYWYRQLPEEGLKFMVYLQKENIIDESGMPKERFSAEFPKEGPSILRIQQVVRGDSAAYFCASSLPPGQGTTEAFFGQGTRLTVV.

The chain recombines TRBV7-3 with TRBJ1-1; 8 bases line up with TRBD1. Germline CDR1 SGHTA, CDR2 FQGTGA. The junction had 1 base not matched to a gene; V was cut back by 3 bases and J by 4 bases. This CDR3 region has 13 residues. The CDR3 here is CASSLTGATEAFF. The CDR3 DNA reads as TGTGCCAGCAGCTTGACAGGGGCCACTGAAGCTTTCTTT.

The DNA of the CDR3 is TGTGCCAGCAGCGGCATCCTTGCTTCTAGCACAGATACGCAGTATTTT. Translated: CASSGILASSTDTQYF. The gene calls are TRBV7-9 and TRBJ2-3, with D hard to call. The V gene's germline CDR1 is SEHNR and CDR2 FQNEAQ (reference sequence). This CDR3 region has 16 residues. V lost 5 bases to trimming and J lost 0 bases, with 15 bases between them.

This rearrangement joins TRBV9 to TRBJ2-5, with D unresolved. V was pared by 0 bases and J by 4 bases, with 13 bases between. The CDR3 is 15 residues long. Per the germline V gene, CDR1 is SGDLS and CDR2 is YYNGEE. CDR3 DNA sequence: TGTGCCAGCAGCGTAGAACCGACACCTTTAGAGACCCAGTACTTC. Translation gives CASSVEPTPLETQYF.

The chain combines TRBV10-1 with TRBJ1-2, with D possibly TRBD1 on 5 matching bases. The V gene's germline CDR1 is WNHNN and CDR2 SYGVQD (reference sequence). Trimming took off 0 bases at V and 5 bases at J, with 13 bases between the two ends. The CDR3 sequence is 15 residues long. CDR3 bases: TGCGCCAGCAGTGAGTCATACCGGACAACATATGGCTACACCTTC. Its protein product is CASSESYRTTYGYTF.

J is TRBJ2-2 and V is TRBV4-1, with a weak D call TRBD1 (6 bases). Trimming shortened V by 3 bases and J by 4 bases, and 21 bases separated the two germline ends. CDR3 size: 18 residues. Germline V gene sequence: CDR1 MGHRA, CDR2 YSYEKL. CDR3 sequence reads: CASSHAQGLAMGTGELFF. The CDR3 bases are TGCGCCAGCAGCCATGCACAGGGCTTAGCCATGGGCACCGGGGAGCTGTTTTTT.

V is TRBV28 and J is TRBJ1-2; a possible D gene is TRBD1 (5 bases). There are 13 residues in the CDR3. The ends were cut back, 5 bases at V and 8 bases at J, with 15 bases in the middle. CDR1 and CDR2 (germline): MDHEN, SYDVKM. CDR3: CASSPPQGWGYTF. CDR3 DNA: TGTGCCAGCAGTCCCCCCCAGGGCTGGGGCTACACCTTC.

The CDR3 region is CASSLARNEKLFF. The CDR3 nucleotides read TGTGCCAGCAGCTTAGCCCGTAATGAAAAACTGTTTTTT. The chain employs TRBV7-8 and TRBJ1-4; D gene uncertain. V lost 0 bases, J lost 4 bases, and 3 bases lay in between. Per germline, CDR1 SGHVS and CDR2 FQNEAQ. The CDR3 loop spans 13 amino acids.

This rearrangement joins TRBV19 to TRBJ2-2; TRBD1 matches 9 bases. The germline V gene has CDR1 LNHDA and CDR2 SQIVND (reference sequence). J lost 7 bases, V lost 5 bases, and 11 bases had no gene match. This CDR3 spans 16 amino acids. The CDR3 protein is CASSGRRDRENGELFF. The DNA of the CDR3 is TGTGCCAGTAGTGGGCGCCGGGACAGGGAAAACGGGGAGCTGTTTTTT.

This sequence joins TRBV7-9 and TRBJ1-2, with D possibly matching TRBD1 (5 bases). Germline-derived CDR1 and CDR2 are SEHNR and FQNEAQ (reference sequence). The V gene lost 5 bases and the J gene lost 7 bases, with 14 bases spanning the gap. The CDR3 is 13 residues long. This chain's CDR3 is CASSPRGVGGYTF. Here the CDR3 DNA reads TGTGCCAGCAGCCCGCGGGGGGTTGGTGGCTACACCTTC.

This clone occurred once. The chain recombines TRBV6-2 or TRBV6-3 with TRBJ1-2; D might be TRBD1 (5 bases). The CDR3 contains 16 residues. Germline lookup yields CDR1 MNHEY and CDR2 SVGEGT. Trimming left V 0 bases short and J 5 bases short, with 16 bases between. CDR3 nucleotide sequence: TGTGCCAGCAGTTACTCGGGCAGCGGGGACTTATATGGCTACACCTTC. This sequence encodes CASSYSGSGDLYGYTF.

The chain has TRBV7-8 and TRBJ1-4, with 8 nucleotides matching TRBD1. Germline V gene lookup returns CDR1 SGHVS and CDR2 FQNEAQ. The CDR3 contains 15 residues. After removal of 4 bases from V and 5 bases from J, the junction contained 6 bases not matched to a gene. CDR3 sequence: CASSSDRVLNEKLFF. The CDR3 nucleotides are TGTGCCAGCAGCTCGGACAGGGTCTTGAATGAAAAACTGTTTTTT.

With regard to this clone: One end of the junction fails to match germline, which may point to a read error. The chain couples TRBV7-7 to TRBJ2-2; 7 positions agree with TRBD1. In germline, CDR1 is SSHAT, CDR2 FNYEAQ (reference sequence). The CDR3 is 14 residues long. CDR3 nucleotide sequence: TGTGCTAGCAGTGCAGGGGGGAACACCGGGGAGCTGTTTTTT. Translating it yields CASSAGGNTGELFF. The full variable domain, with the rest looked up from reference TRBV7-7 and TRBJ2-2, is GAGVSQSPRYKVTKRGQDVTLRCDPISSHATLYWYQQALGQGPEFLTYFNYEAQPDKSGLPSDRFSAERPEGSISTLTIQRTEQRDSAMYRCASSAGGNTGELFFGEGSRLTVL.

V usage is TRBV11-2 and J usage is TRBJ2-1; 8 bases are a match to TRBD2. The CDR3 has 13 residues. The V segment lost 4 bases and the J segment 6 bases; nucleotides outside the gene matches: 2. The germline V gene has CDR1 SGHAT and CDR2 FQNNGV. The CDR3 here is CASSSGLVNEQFF. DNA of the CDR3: TGTGCCAGCAGCTCGGGACTAGTCAATGAGCAGTTCTTC. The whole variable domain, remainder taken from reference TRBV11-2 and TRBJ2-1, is EAGVAQSPRYKIIEKRQSVAFWCNPISGHATLYWYQQILGQGPKLLIQFQNNGVVDDSQLPKDRFSAERLKGVDSTLKIQPAKLEDSAVYLCASSSGLVNEQFFGPGTRLTVL.

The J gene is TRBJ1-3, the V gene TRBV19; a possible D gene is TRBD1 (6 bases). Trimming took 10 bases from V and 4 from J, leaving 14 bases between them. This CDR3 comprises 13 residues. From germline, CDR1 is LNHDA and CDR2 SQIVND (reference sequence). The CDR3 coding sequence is TGTGCCACCGCGGACAGTCCGGGAAACACCATATATTTT. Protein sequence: CATADSPGNTIYF.

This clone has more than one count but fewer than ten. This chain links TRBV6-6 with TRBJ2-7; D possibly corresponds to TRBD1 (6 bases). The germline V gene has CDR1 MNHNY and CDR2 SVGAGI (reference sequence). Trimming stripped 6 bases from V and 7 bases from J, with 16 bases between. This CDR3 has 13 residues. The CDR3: CASSPRGSTEQYF. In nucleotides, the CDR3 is TGTGCCAGCAGCCCCAGGGGCTCTACTGAGCAGTACTTC.

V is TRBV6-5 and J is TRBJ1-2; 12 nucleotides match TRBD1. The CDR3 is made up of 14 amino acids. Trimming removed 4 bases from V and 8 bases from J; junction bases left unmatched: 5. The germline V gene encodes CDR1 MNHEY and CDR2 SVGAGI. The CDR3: CASSSRGTGGGYTF. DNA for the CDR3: TGTGCCAGCAGTTCGAGGGGGACAGGGGGCGGCTACACCTTC.

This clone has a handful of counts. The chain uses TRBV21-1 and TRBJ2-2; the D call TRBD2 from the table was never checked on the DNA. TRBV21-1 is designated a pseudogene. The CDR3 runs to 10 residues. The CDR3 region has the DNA TGTGCCAGCAGCAAAGGGAGGCTGTTTTTT. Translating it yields CASSKGRLFF.

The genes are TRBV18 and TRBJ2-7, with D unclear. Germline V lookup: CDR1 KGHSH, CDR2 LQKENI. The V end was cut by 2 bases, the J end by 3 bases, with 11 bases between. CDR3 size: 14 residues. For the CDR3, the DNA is TGTGCCAGCTCACCATCTACCACCATCTACGAGCAGTACTTC. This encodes CASSPSTTIYEQYF.